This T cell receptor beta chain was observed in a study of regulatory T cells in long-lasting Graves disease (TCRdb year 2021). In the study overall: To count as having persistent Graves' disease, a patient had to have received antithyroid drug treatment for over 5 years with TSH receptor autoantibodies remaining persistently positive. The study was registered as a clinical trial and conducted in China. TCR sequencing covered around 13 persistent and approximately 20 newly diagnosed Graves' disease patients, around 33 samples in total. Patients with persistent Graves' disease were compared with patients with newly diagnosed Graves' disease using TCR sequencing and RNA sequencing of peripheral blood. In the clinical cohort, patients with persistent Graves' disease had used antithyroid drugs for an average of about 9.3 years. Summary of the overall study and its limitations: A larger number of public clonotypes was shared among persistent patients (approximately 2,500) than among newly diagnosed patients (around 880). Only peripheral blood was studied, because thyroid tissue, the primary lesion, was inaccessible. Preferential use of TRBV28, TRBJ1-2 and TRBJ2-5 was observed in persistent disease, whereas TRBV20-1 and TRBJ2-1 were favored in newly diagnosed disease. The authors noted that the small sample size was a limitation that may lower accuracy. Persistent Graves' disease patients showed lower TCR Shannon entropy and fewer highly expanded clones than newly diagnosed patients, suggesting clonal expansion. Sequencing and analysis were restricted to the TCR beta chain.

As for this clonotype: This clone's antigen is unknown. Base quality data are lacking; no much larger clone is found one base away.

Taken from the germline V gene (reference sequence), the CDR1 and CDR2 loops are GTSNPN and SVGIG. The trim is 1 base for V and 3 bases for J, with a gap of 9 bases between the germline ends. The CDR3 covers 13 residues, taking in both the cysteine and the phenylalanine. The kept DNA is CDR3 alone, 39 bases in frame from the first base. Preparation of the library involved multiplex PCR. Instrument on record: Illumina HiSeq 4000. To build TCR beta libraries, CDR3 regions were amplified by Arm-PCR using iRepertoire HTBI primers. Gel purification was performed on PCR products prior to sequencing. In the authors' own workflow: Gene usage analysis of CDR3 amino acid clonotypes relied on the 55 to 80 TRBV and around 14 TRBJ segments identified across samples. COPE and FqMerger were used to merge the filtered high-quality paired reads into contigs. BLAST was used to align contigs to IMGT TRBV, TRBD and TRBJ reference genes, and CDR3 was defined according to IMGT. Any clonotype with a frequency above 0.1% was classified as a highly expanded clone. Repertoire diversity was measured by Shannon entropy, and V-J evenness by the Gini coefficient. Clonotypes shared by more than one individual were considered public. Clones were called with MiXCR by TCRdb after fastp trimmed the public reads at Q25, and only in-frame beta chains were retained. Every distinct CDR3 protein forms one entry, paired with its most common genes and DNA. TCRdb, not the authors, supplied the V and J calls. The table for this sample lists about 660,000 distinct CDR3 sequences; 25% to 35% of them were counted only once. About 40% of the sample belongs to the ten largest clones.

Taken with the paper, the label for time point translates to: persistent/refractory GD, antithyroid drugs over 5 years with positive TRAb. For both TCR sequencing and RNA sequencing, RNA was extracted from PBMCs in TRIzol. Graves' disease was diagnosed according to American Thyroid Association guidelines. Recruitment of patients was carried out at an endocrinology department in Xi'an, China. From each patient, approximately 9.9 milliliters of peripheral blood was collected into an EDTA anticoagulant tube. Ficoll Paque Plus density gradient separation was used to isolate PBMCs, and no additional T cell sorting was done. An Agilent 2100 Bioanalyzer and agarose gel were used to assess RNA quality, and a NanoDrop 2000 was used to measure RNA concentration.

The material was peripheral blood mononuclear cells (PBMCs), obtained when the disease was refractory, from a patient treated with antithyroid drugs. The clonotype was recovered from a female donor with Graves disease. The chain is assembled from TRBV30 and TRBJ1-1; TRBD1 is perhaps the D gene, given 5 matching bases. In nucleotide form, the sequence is TGTGCCTGGAGTGCCGGGGGATACACTGAAGCTTTCTTT. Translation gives CAWSAGGYTEAFF. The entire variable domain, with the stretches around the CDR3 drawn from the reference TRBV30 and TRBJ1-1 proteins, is SQTIHQWPATLVQPVGSPLSLECTVEGTSNPNLYWYRQAAGRGLQLLFYSVGIGQISSEVPQNLSASRPQDRQFILSSKKLLLSDSGFYLCAWSAGGYTEAFFGQGTRLTVV.